Only a few counts were recorded for the clone carrying this TCR beta chain. No antigen is known for it. This sample was taken from a study of T cells after yellow fever vaccination. Study background: SMART-Seq v4 Ultra Low Input served to prepare low-cell-number fractions.

Whole-study findings and limits: Researchers report a weaker secondary response that nonetheless peaked faster, day 5 versus 15. Most clones from primary vaccination were detected again post-booster (around 96% CD4, 70% to 90% CD8).

TCRdb used MiXCR to reprocess the 5' RACE reads, holding one entry per CDR3 protein. The sample consists of 280,000 or so distinct CDR3 sequences, around 9.3% of them appearing once. Germline V CDR1 and CDR2: DFQATT, SNEGSKA (reference sequence). This CDR3 comprises 15 residues. V lost 6 bases to trimming and J lost 6 bases, with 18 bases between them. The sample was CD4+ T cells sorted from PBMCs, taken 5 days after the yellow fever booster vaccination. The rearrangement joins TRBV20-1 to TRBJ1-6, with a possible D match to TRBD1 (6 bases). The receptor was derived from a man aged 18 to 29 who received the YFV17D yellow fever vaccine. The CDR3 nucleotides read TGCAGTGCCCAAGGGGGAGCAAGGTCTAATTCACCCCTCCACTTT. Its translation is CSAQGGARSNSPLHF.